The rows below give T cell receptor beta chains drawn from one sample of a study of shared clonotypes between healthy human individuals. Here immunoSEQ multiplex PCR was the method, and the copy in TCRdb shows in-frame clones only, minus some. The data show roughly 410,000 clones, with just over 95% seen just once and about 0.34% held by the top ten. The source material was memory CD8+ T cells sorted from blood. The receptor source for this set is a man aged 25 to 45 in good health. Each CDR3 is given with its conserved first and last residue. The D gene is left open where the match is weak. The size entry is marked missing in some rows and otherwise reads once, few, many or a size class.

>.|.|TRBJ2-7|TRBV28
CASSLYSGYSYEQYF
TGTGCCAGCAGTTTGTACTCGGGGTACTCCTACGAGCAGTACTTC
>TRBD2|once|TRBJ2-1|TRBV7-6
CASSLIAGVANEQFF
TGTGCCAGCAGCTTAATAGCGGGAGTGGCTAATGAGCAGTTCTTC
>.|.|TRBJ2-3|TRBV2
CASGTQGALSTDTQYF
TGTGCCAGCGGGACGCAAGGGGCTCTTAGCACAGATACGCAGTATTTT
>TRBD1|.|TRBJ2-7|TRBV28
CASSFLGQGEQYF
TGTGCCAGCAGTTTCCTTGGACAGGGCGAGCAGTACTTC
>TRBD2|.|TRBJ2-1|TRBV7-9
CASREGLAGGPLEQFF
TGTGCCAGCAGAGAAGGGCTAGCGGGAGGGCCCTTGGAGCAGTTCTTC
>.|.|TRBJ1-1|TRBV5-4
CASSLGGKIEAFF
TGTGCCAGCAGCTTGGGGGGGAAGATCGAAGCTTTCTTT
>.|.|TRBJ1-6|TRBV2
CASSATTLLYNSPLHF
TGTGCCAGCAGTGCCACCACCCTCTTGTATAATTCACCCCTCCACTTT
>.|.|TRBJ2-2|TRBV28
CASSVSSPGRRELFF
TGTGCCAGCAGTGTCTCCTCCCCGGGACGGAGGGAGCTGTTTTTT
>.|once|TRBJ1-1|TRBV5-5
CASSLVSETEAFF
TGTGCCAGCAGCTTGGTTTCCGAGACTGAAGCTTTCTTT
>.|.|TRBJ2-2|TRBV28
CASSLYRSPHPGELFF
TGTGCCAGCAGTTTATACCGATCCCCTCATCCCGGGGAGCTGTTTTTT
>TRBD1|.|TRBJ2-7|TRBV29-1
CSVEDYISGQGTYEQYF
TGCAGCGTTGAAGACTATATCTCGGGACAGGGGACCTACGAGCAGTACTTC
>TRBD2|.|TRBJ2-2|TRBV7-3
CASSFYGRENTGELFF
TGTGCCAGCAGCTTTTACGGGAGGGAAAACACCGGGGAGCTGTTTTTT
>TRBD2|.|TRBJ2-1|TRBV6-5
CASSYSYSSGSDEQFF
TGTGCCAGCAGTTACTCGTATTCTAGCGGGAGTGATGAGCAGTTCTTC
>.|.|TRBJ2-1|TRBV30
CAWSGGTYFSYNEQFF
TGTGCCTGGAGTGGGGGGACTTACTTCTCCTACAATGAGCAGTTCTTC
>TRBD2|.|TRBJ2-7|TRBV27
CASSSPAGSWEQYF
TGTGCCAGCAGTTCCCCAGCGGGATCATGGGAGCAGTACTTC
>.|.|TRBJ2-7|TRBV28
CASSLWGEQYF
TGTGCCAGCAGTTTATGGGGCGAGCAGTACTTC
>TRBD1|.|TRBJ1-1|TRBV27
CASSQRDRMNTEAFF
TGTGCCAGCAGTCAACGGGACAGGATGAACACTGAAGCTTTCTTT
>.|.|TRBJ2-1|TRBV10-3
CAIRASKGDNEQFF
TGTGCCATCCGGGCCTCAAAAGGGGACAATGAGCAGTTCTTC
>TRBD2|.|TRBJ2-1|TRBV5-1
CASSPGTSGRPSYNEQFF
TGCGCCAGCAGCCCCGGAACTAGCGGGAGGCCCTCCTACAATGAGCAGTTCTTC
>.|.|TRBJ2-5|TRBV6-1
CASSETGMGETQYF
TGTGCCAGCAGTGAAACGGGGATGGGAGAGACCCAGTACTTC
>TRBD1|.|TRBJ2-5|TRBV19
CATRQGQETQYF
TGTGCCACCAGACAGGGCCAAGAGACCCAGTACTTC
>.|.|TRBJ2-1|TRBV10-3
CAISEALGGRNEQFF
TGTGCCATCAGCGAAGCCCTGGGAGGTAGGAATGAGCAGTTCTTC
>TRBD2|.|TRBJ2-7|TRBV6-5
CASSYGAGGRDEQYF
TGTGCCAGCAGCTACGGGGCGGGAGGACGGGACGAGCAGTACTTC
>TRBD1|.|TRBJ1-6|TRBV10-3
CAIRDRDNSPLHF
TGTGCCATCAGGGACAGGGATAATTCACCCCTCCACTTT